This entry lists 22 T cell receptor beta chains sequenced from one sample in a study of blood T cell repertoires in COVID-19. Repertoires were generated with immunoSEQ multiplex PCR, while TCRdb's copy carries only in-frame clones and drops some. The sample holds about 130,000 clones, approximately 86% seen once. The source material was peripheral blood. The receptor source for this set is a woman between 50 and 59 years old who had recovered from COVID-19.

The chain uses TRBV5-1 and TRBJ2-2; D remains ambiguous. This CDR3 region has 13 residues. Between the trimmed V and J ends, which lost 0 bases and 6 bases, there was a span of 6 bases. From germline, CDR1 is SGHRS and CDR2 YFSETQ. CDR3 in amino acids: CASSLVPAGELFF. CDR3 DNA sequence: TGCGCCAGCAGCTTGGTTCCGGCCGGGGAGCTGTTTTTT.

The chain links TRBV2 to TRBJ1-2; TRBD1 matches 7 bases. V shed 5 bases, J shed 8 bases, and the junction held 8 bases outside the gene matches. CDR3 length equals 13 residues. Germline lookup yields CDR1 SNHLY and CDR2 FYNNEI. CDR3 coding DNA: TGTGCCAGCAGTCGTGAGACAGGGTTCGGCTACACCTTC. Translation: CASSRETGFGYTF. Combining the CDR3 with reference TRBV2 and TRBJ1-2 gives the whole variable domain EPEVTQTPSHQVTQMGQEVILRCVPISNHLYFYWYRQILGQKVEFLVSFYNNEISEKSEIFDDQFSVERPDGSNFTLKIRSTKLEDSAMYFCASSRETGFGYTFGSGTRLTVV.

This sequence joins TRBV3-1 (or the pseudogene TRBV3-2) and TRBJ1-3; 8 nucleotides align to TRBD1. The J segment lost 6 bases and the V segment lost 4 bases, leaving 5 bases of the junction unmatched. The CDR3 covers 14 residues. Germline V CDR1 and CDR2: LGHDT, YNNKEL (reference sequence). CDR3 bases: TGTGCCAGCAGCCCGTTCAGGGGGCCAAACACCATATATTTT. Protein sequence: CASSPFRGPNTIYF.

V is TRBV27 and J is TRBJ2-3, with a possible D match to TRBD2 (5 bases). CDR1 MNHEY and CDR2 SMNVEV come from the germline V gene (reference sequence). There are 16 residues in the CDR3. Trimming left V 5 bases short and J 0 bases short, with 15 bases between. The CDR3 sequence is CASSKFGEPSTDTQYF. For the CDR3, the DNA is TGTGCCAGCAGTAAGTTCGGGGAGCCTAGCACAGATACGCAGTATTTT.

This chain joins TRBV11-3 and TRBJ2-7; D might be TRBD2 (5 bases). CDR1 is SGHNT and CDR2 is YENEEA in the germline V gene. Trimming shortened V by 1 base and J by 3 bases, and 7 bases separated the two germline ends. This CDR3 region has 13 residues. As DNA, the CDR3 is TGTGCCAGCAGCTTAGCACGGGACTACGAGCAGTACTTC. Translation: CASSLARDYEQYF.

In DNA form, the CDR3 reads TGTGCCTGCCCCCGGGACAGGGGATGGTTGTACGGCTACACCTTC. It is translated as CACPRDRGWLYGYTF. The chain links TRBV30 to TRBJ1-2; 10 bases map to TRBD1. Germline V CDR1 and CDR2: GTSNPN, SVGIG (reference sequence). The CDR3 loop spans 15 amino acids. With 6 bases clipped from V and 8 bases from J, the junction kept 15 bases outside the gene matches.

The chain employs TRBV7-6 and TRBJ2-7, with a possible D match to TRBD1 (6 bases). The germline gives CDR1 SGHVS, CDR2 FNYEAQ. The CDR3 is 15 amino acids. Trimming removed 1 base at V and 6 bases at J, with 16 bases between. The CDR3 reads CASSLVSGDKVEQYF. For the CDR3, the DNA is TGTGCCAGCAGCTTAGTTTCAGGGGACAAAGTCGAGCAGTACTTC.

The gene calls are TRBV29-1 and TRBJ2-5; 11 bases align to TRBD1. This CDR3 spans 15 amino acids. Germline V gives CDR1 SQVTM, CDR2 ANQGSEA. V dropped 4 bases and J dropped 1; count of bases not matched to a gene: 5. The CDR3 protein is CSVAHGQGAQETQYF. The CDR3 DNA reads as TGCAGCGTTGCTCACGGACAGGGGGCCCAAGAGACCCAGTACTTC.

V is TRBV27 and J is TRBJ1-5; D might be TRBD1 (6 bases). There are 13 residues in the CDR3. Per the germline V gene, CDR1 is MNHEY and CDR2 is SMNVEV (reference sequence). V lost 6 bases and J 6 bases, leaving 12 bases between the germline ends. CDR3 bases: TGTGCCAGCAGCCAGGGGTCGGGTCAGCCCCAGCATTTT. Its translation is CASSQGSGQPQHF.

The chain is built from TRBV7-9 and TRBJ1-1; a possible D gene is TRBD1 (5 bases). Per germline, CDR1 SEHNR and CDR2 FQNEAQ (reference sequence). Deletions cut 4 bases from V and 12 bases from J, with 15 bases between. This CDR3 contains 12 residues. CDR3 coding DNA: TGTGCCAGCAGCTGGGACCCCGGGAGGCCTTTCTTT. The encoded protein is CASSWDPGRPFF. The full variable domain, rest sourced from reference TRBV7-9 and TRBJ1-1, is DTGVSQNPRHKITKRGQNVTFRCDPISEHNRLYWYRQTLGQGPEFLTYFQNEAQLEKSRLLSDRFSAERPKGSFSTLEIQRTEQGDSAMYLCASSWDPGRPFFGQGTRLTVV.

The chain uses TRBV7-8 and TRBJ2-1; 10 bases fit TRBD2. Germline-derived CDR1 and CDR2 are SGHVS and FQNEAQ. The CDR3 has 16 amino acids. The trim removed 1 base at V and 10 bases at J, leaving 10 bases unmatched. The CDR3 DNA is TGTGCCAGCAGCTTAGGAGCGGGAGGGCCCTCCGGCGAGCAGTTCTTC. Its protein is CASSLGAGGPSGEQFF.

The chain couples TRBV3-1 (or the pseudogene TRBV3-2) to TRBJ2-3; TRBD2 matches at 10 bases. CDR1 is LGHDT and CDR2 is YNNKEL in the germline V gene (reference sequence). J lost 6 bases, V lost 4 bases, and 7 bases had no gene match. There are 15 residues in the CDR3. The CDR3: CASSPSGSGGDTQYF. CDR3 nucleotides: TGTGCCAGCAGCCCCAGTGGTAGCGGGGGGGATACGCAGTATTTT.

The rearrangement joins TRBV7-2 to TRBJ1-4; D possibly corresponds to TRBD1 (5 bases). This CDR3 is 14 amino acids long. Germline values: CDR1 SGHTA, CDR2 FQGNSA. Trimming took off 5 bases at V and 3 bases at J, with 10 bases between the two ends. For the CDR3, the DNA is TGTGCCAGCAGCCCGGGACTGGCTAATGAAAAACTGTTTTTT. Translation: CASSPGLANEKLFF. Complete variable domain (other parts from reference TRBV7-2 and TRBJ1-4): GAGVSQSPSNKVTEKGKDVELRCDPISGHTALYWYRQSLGQGLEFLIYFQGNSAPDKSGLPSDRFSAERTGGSVSTLTIQRTQQEDSAVYLCASSPGLANEKLFFGSGTQLSVL.

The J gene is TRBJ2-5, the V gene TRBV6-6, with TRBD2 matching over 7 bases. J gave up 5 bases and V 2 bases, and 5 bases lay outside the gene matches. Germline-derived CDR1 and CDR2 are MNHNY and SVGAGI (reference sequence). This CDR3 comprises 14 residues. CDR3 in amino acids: CASSYLGGDETQYF. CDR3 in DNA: TGTGCCAGCAGTTACCTTGGGGGGGACGAGACCCAGTACTTC.

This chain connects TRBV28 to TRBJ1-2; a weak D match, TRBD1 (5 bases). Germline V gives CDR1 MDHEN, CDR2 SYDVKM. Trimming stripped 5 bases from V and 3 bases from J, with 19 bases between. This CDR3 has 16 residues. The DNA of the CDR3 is TGTGCCAGCAGTCCCCTAATAATCAGGGCTGACTATGGCTACACCTTC. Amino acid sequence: CASSPLIIRADYGYTF.

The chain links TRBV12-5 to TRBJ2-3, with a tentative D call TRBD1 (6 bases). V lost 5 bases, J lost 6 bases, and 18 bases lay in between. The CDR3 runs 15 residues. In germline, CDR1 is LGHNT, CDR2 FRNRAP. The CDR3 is CASGPRAGVDDTQYF. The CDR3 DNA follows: TGTGCTAGTGGTCCCCGGGCAGGGGTTGACGATACGCAGTATTTT.

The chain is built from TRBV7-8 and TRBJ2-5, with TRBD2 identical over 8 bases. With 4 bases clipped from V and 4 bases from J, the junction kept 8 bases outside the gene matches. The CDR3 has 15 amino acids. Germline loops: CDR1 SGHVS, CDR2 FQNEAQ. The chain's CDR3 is CASSSWTSQAETQYF. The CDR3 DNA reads TGTGCCAGCAGCTCCTGGACTAGCCAGGCAGAGACCCAGTACTTC.

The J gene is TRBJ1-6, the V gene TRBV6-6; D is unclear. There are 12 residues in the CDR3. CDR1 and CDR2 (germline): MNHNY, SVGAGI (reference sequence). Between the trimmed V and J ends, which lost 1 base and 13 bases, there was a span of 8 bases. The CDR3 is CASSYFRGPLHF. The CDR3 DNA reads TGTGCCAGCAGTTACTTTCGGGGTCCCCTCCACTTT.

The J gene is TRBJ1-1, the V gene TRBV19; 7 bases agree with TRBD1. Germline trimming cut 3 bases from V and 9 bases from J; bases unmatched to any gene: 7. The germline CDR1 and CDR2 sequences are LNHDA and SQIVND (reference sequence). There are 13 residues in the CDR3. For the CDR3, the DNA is TGTGCCAGTAGTATGGGGGCACAGGGGAAAGCTTTCTTT. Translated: CASSMGAQGKAFF.

CDR3 coding DNA: TGTGCCAGCAGCGCTAGACTAGTTTACGAGCAGTACTTC. Amino acid sequence: CASSARLVYEQYF. The rearrangement uses TRBV9 and TRBJ2-7; a weak D match, TRBD2 (6 bases). Germline-derived CDR1 and CDR2 are SGDLS and YYNGEE. This CDR3 comprises 13 residues. Trimming shortened V by 3 bases and J by 4 bases, and 11 bases separated the two germline ends. The full variable domain, in which reference TRBV9 and TRBJ2-7 provide the parts outside the CDR3, is DSGVTQTPKHLITATGQRVTLRCSPRSGDLSVYWYQQSLDQGLQFLIQYYNGEERAKGNILERFSAQQFPDLHSELNLSSLELGDSALYFCASSARLVYEQYFGPGTRLTVT.

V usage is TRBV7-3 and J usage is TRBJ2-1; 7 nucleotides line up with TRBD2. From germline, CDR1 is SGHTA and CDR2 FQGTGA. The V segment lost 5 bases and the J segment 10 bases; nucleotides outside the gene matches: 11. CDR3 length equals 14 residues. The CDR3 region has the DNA TGTGCCAGCAGCCCAAACGGACTAGGAAACGAGCAGTTCTTC. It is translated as CASSPNGLGNEQFF.

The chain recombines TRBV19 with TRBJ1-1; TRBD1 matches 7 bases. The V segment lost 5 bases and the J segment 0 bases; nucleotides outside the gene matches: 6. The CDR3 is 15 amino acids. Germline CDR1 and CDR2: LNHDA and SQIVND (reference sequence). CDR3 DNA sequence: TGTGCCAGTAGTGAAAGGGACAGCCTGAACACTGAAGCTTTCTTT. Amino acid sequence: CASSERDSLNTEAFF.